This T cell receptor (beta chain) was retrieved from a study of cytomegalovirus exposure and HLA in healthy donors. Points from the study as a whole: Per a prior analysis, the majority of TCR beta V segments were productive roughly 87% or roughly 30% of the time.

V gave up 2 bases and J gave up 6 bases; unmatched junction bases: 6. This CDR3 is 16 amino acids long. CDR1 WNHNN and CDR2 SYGVQD come from the germline V gene (reference sequence). Comments on this clone: Its antigen is currently unknown.

The PCR used 60 Vbeta and 13 Jbeta primers. Sequencing was performed with immunoSEQ multiplex PCR; in TCRdb, only in-frame clones are kept and a portion is missing. The table records some 130,000 clones, roughly 83% of them present only once. This TCR was sampled from a girl aged 2-15 years in good health and CMV-seronegative. Sequenced material: PBMCs. The chain uses TRBV10-1 and TRBJ1-6; 8 bases agree with TRBD1. CDR3 residues: CASSEPRTGINSPLHF. As DNA, the CDR3 is TGCGCCAGCAGTGAGCCACGGACAGGGATTAATTCACCCCTCCACTTT.